The rows below give T cell receptor beta chains drawn from one sample of a study of technical replicates of blood from a handful of donors. The table came from immunoSEQ multiplex PCR; TCRdb's copy has only in-frame clones and leaves some out. The table includes 78,000 or so clones, roughly 91% detected once. The source material was T cells isolated from PBMCs. The source of these receptors is a human donor in good health. Some clones in this sample may be carry-over from other donors' samples. Both conserved end residues are part of each CDR3. D genes are given only for firm matches. Size is stated for part of the rows, as once, few or many counts, or as a class when the clone is expanded.

TRBJ1-2 - - TRBV6-1 TGTGCCATCCGAGGAAGGTTAGGCCTGAGGTATGGCTACACCTTC CAIRGRLGLRYGYTF
TRBJ2-1 TRBD2 once TRBV5-1 TGCGCCAGCAGCTGGGCCGGGACTAGCTTGGGTAATGAGCAGTTCTTC CASSWAGTSLGNEQFF
TRBJ2-1 - - TRBV11-1 TGTGCCAGCAGCTTATGGGACAACTCCTACAATGAGCAGTTCTTC CASSLWDNSYNEQFF
TRBJ1-1 TRBD1 - TRBV15 TGTGCCACCAGCGGGATTCCGGGACAGGTCGAAACTGAAGCTTTCTTT CATSGIPGQVETEAFF
TRBJ1-5 - few TRBV2 TGTGCCAGCAGTGAAGCCTCTCGGGGGGGGAATCAGCCCCAGCATTTT CASSEASRGGNQPQHF
TRBJ1-2 - - TRBV6-5 TGTGCCAGCAGTTACTCGACGGATTCTCAGGGAAGCACCTTC CASSYSTDSQGSTF
TRBJ2-7 TRBD2 - TRBV6-1 TGTGCCAGCAGTGAAGCCGGGACTAGCGGTAAATACGAGCAGTACTTC CASSEAGTSGKYEQYF
TRBJ2-1 TRBD1 - TRBV7-3 TGTGCCAGCAGCTCCGACAGGGGTTCCTACAATGAGCAGTTCTTC CASSSDRGSYNEQFF
TRBJ2-7 TRBD2 - TRBV7-9 TGTGCCAGCAGCATGCCAGGACTAGCGGCGATCTACGAGCAGTACTTC CASSMPGLAAIYEQYF
TRBJ1-1 - - TRBV5-8 TGTGCCAGCAGCCCTCCAGGGAAAAGGTGGACTGAAGCTTTCTTT CASSPPGKRWTEAFF
TRBJ2-3 - - TRBV7-2 TGTGCCAGCAGCTTACAGTTCTCAGATACGCAGTATTTT CASSLQFSDTQYF
TRBJ2-7 - - TRBV9 TGTGCCAGCAGCGTAGGGGGGGGCAACGAGCAGTACTTC CASSVGGGNEQYF
TRBJ1-1 - - TRBV25-1 TGTGCCAGCAGTGAATCCGGGAACACTGAAGCTTTCTTT CASSESGNTEAFF
TRBJ1-3 - - TRBV5-1 TGCGCCAGCAGCTTGGATGGGGCGCGTGGAAACACCATATATTTT CASSLDGARGNTIYF
TRBJ2-7 TRBD1 - TRBV5-1 TGCGCCAGCAGCCCGACAGGGTACGGATACGAGCAGTACTTC CASSPTGYGYEQYF
TRBJ1-2 - - TRBV11-2 TGTGCCAGCAGTTTTTGGGGCCAGGGGAGCGGCTATGGCTACACCTTC CASSFWGQGSGYGYTF
TRBJ1-4 TRBD1 - TRBV13 TGTGCCAGCAGCATTACAGGGGTTTCGGCAACTAATGAAAAACTGTTTTTT CASSITGVSATNEKLFF
TRBJ2-2 - - TRBV27 TGTGCCAGCAGTCCCAACCGTAACAGGAACACCGGGGAGCTGTTTTTT CASSPNRNRNTGELFF
TRBJ1-5 - - TRBV9 TGTGCCAGCAGCGTAGGGGGGGGCTATAGCAATCAGCCCCAGCATTTT CASSVGGGYSNQPQHF
TRBJ1-1 - - TRBV7-9 TGTGCCAGCAGCTTAGCGCGGTCTATAAACGCTGAAGCTTTCTTT CASSLARSINAEAFF
TRBJ1-2 - - TRBV6-4 TGTGCCAGCCCCTTAGAGGACGTAAGGACATATGGCTACACCTTC CASPLEDVRTYGYTF
TRBJ2-3 - - TRBV14 TGTGCCAGCAGCTCGGGGGATGCAGATACGCAGTATTTT CASSSGDADTQYF